The sequence of this TCR beta chain was determined in a study of PD-1 blockade in mismatch repair-deficient tumors. Study summary: All were previously treated, progressing patients with some twelve mismatch repair-deficient cancer types. Study conclusions and caveats: After pembrolizumab, tumor-resident clones rose rapidly, then generally contracted before radiologic responses.

This clone was observed a few times. Its antigen remains unknown. Other DNA sequences in this sample translate to the same CDR3. A few pembrolizumab responders had their TCRs sequenced. Germline lookup yields CDR1 LNHNV and CDR2 YYDKDF (reference sequence). Trimming at V came to 5 bases and at J to 0 bases, leaving 3 bases not matched to a gene. This CDR3 spans 15 amino acids. Profiled with immunoSEQ multiplex PCR; TCRdb holds only in-frame clones, not every one. The sample includes approximately 100,000 clones, 65% to 85% of them seen just once. The rearrangement links TRBV15 to TRBJ2-7; 11 bases line up with TRBD2. This clonotype originated in an adult with mismatch repair-deficient cancer. The material sequenced was peripheral blood, taken roughly eight months after starting pembrolizumab. The CDR3 is CATSSGTSGSYEQYF. The CDR3 nucleotides are TGTGCCACCAGCTCCGGGACTAGCGGCTCCTACGAGCAGTACTTC.